This is a list of T cell receptor beta chains from one sample in a study of T cells after yellow fever vaccination. TCRdb called the 5' RACE reads again in MiXCR, with one record for every CDR3 protein. Of 25,000 to 35,000 distinct CDR3 sequences listed, about 6% were seen once; the top ten hold 20% to 30%. The sequences come from PBMCs, either bulk or a sorted T-cell subset (CD4+, CD8+, memory, or dextramer-sorted; not recorded which), collected on the day of the yellow fever booster vaccination. The receptors originated from a man between 25 and 39 years old who received the YFV17D yellow fever vaccine. CDR3s include the opening cysteine and the closing phenylalanine or tryptophan. The order of the fields is D gene, V gene, clone size, J gene, CDR3 protein, CDR3 DNA. A D gene is named only where the DNA matches it firmly. Clone size is stated in some rows and not others, as once, few, many or a class when expanded.

D: TRBD2; V: TRBV20-1; size: medium-sized; J: TRBJ2-7; CDR3: CSAKAGAYEQYF; DNA: TGCAGTGCTAAGGCGGGAGCGTACGAGCAGTACTTC
D: -; V: TRBV7-2; size: -; J: TRBJ2-7; CDR3: CASSLHRGGEHYF; DNA: TGTGCCAGCAGCTTACACAGGGGGGGTGAGCACTACTTC
D: TRBD2; V: TRBV6-5; size: many; J: TRBJ2-1; CDR3: CASSYPGLAPNNEQFF; DNA: TGTGCCAGCAGTTACCCGGGACTAGCGCCTAACAATGAGCAGTTCTTC
D: -; V: TRBV11-2; size: many; J: TRBJ2-3; CDR3: CASSFFSPGTDTQYF; DNA: TGTGCCAGCAGCTTCTTTAGCCCTGGGACAGATACGCAGTATTTT
D: TRBD2; V: TRBV7-4; size: -; J: TRBJ2-1; CDR3: CASSLWLRAGGTKKRSLFF; DNA: TGTGCCAGCAGCTTGTGGTTAAGGGCGGGAGGCACCAAGAAACGGTCCCTGTTCTTC
D: -; V: TRBV27; size: -; J: TRBJ1-4; CDR3: CASSFTGKGEKLFF; DNA: TGTGCCAGCAGTTTTACAGGGAAGGGCGAAAAACTGTTTTTT
D: -; V: TRBV4-2; size: few; J: TRBJ1-3; CDR3: CASSQDPGRGNTIYF; DNA: TGTGCCAGCAGCCAAGATCCCGGCAGGGGCAACACCATATATTTT
D: -; V: TRBV15; size: -; J: TRBJ2-7; CDR3: CATSANLGGPPGDF; DNA: TGTGCCACCAGCGCTAACCTTGGGGGCCCCCCCGGTGACTTC
D: -; V: TRBV4-3; size: many; J: TRBJ1-2; CDR3: CASSQDSQGSPYGYTF; DNA: TGCGCCAGCAGCCAAGATTCGCAGGGTAGTCCCTATGGCTACACCTTC
D: TRBD2; V: TRBV7-2; size: many; J: TRBJ2-4; CDR3: CASSLATSTRDIQYF; DNA: TGTGCCAGCAGCTTAGCGACTAGCACGAGAGACATTCAGTACTTC
D: -; V: TRBV4-3; size: few; J: TRBJ2-2; CDR3: CASSQAWAGNTGELFF; DNA: TGCGCCAGCAGCCAGGCGTGGGCCGGGAACACCGGGGAGCTGTTTTTT
D: TRBD1; V: TRBV5-6; size: few; J: TRBJ2-7; CDR3: CASSLIPGQGLYEQYF; DNA: TGTGCCAGCAGCCTAATCCCGGGACAGGGGTTATACGAGCAGTACTTC
D: -; V: TRBV30; size: many; J: TRBJ2-2; CDR3: CAWSGSQVSDTGELFF; DNA: TGTGCCTGGAGTGGTTCCCAGGTGTCGGACACCGGGGAGCTGTTTTTT
D: -; V: TRBV7-2; size: -; J: TRBJ2-7; CDR3: CASSHLYEQYF; DNA: TGTGCCAGCAGCCACCTTTACGAGCAGTACTTC
D: TRBD2; V: TRBV27; size: many; J: TRBJ2-5; CDR3: CASSWSGRETQYF; DNA: TGTGCCAGCAGTTGGAGCGGGAGGGAGACCCAGTACTTC
D: -; V: TRBV7-7; size: few; J: TRBJ1-1; CDR3: CASSLDWGTEAFF; DNA: TGTGCTAGCAGCTTAGATTGGGGGACAGAAGCTTTCTTT
D: TRBD1; V: TRBV28; size: many; J: TRBJ2-7; CDR3: CASSLTDRGRYF; DNA: TGTGCCAGCAGTTTGACCGACAGGGGTCGATACTTC